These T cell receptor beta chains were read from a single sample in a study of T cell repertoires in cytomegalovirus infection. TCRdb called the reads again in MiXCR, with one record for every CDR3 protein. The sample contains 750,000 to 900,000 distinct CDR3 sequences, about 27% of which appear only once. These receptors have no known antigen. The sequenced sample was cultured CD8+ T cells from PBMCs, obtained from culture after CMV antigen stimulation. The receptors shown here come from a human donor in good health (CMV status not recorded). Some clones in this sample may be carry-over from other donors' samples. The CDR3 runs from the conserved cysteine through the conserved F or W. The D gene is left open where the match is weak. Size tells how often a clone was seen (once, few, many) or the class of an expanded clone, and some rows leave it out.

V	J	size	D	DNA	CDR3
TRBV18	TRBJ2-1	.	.	TGTGCCAGCTCACCCATCCAGGGGAAGGGTGAGCAGTTCTTC	CASSPIQGKGEQFF
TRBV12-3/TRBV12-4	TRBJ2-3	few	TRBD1	TGTGCCAGCAGTTTGCGGACAGGGGGCCCAGATACGCAGTATTTT	CASSLRTGGPDTQYF
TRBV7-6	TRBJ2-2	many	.	TGTGCCAGCAGCTTCCCCGGGACCACCGGGGAGCTGTTTTTT	CASSFPGTTGELFF
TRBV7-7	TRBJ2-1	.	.	TGTGCTAGCAGCCTAGCTGTGGCGGAGAGCTCCTACAATGAGCAGTTCTTC	CASSLAVAESSYNEQFF
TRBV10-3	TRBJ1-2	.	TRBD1	TGTGCCATCAGTGAGTCGGGACAGGGAATGAAGTATGGCTACACCTTC	CAISESGQGMKYGYTF
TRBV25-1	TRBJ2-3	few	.	TGTGCCAGCGGGGGACTCCGAGCCACAGATACGCAGTATTTT	CASGGLRATDTQYF
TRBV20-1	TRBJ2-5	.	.	TGCAGTGTAGGGACCCAGTACTTC	CSVGTQYF
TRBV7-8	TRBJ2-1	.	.	TGTGCCACTCGCCTCGGGCCGTGGAATGAGCAGTTCTTC	CATRLGPWNEQFF
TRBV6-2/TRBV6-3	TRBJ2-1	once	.	TGTGCCAGCAGTTACGAAGTAGGGGGAAACTACAATGAGCAGTTCTTC	CASSYEVGGNYNEQFF
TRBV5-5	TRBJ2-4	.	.	TGTGCCAGCAGCTTGAATTTGAACATTCAGTACTTC	CASSLNLNIQYF
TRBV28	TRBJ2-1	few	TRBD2	TGTGCCAGCAGTTGGATTAGCGGGGGGGCCTACAATGAGCAGTTCTTC	CASSWISGGAYNEQFF
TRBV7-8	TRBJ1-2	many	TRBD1	TGTGCCAGCAGCGAGCCGGGACAGGGGAACTATGGCTACACCTTC	CASSEPGQGNYGYTF
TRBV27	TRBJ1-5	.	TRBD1	TGTGCCACCGGACAGGGCGAGGAGCCCCAGCATTTT	CATGQGEEPQHF
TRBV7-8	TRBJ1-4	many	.	TGTGCCAGCAGCTTAGTCGGAGGGAGCAATGAAAAACTGTTTTTT	CASSLVGGSNEKLFF
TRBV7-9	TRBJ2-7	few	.	TGTGCCAGCAGAATTGGGGCTGGAAGCTACGAGCAGTACTTC	CASRIGAGSYEQYF
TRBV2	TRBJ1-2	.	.	TGTGCCAGTGATCATGCGGTCGATGGCTACACCTTC	CASDHAVDGYTF
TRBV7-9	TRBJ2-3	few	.	TGTGCCAGCAGCTTAGGCGTTGTGGCAGATACGCAGTATTTT	CASSLGVVADTQYF
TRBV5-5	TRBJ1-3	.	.	TGTGCCAGCAGCTCTCGCCGACCTCCATCCCCTGGAAACACCATATATTTT	CASSSRRPPSPGNTIYF
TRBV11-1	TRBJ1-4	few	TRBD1	TGTGCCAGCAGCCAGTGGACAGGGGGCCCTAATGAAAAACTGTTTTTT	CASSQWTGGPNEKLFF
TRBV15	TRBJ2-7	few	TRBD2	TGTGCCACCAGCAGGGGACTAGCGGGGAGCTCCTACGAGCAGTACTTC	CATSRGLAGSSYEQYF
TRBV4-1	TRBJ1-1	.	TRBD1	TGCGCCAGCAGCCAACCCACCGACAGGGTCCGGGGAGCTTTCTTT	CASSQPTDRVRGAFF
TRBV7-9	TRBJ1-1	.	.	TGTGCCAGCAGCTTAGTTGGGGGCGCGGGGACTGAAGCTTTCTTT	CASSLVGGAGTEAFF
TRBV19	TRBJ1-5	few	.	TGTGCCAGTTCCCGCAGGGACCTAGCAACGGATCAGCCCCAGCATTTT	CASSRRDLATDQPQHF
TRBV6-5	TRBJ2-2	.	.	TGTGCCAGCACCGCAGGGTTCACCGGGGAGCTGTTTTTT	CASTAGFTGELFF
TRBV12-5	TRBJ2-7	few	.	TGTGCTAGTGGTTTGCCCCCATGGGGGGGCAACGAGCAGTACTTC	CASGLPPWGGNEQYF